This T cell receptor beta chain was documented in a study of blood T cell repertoires in COVID-19. For the study at large: Donors in the United States, Italy and Spain gave samples during acute or convalescent COVID-19. PBMCs, B-cell-depleted T cells, or T cells provided the cDNA or gDNA that made up the material.

Study processing details: Counts of nucleated cells, estimated from reference gene primer amplification, were obtained. Here immunoSEQ multiplex PCR was the method, and the copy in TCRdb shows in-frame clones only, minus some. V and J calls and clone size are given by that table; D and trimming were obtained from the DNA. Here the sample spans 120,000 or so clones, about four fifths being singletons. This CDR3 is built from 14 residues. CDR1 and CDR2 (germline): KGHSH, LQKENI. The V end was cut by 2 bases, the J end by 2 bases, with 10 bases between. The sequenced material came from peripheral blood. This clonotype originated in a man in his 70s with acute or convalescent COVID-19. The chain recombines TRBV18 with TRBJ2-7; the D is unclear. The chain's CDR3 is CASSPRPEAYEQYF. DNA of the CDR3: TGTGCCAGCTCACCAAGGCCCGAGGCCTACGAGCAGTACTTC.